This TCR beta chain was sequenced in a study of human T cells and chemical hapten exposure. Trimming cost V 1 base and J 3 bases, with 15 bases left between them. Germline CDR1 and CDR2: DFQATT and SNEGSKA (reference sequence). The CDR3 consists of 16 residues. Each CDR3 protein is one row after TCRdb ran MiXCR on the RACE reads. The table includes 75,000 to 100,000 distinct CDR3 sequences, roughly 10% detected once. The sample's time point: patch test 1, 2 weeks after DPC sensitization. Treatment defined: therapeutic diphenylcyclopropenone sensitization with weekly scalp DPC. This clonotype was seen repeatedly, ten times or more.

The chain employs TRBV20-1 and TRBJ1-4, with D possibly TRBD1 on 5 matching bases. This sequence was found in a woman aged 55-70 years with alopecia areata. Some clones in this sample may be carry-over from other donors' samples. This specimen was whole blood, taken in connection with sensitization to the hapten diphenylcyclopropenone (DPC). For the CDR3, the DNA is TGCAGTGCTAGAGGAGAGGGGCCCGGCTCTAATGAAAAACTGTTTTTT. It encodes CSARGEGPGSNEKLFF.